Listed below are T cell receptor beta chains from one sample, sequenced in a study of blood T cells in healthy people across ages. TCRdb used MiXCR to reprocess the 5' RACE reads, holding one entry per CDR3 protein. The data show about a million distinct CDR3 sequences, about 44% seen once. The sequenced material came from blood. The receptors stem from a man aged 25-45 years in good health. Both conserved end residues are part of each CDR3. The D gene is left open where the match is weak. Size is stated for part of the rows, as once, few or many counts, or as a class when the clone is expanded.

d_call: TRBD2; v_call: TRBV27; clone_size: -; j_call: TRBJ2-1; cdr3_aa: CASSLDRRGGYNEQFF; cdr3_nt: TGTGCCAGCAGTTTGGATAGGCGGGGGGGGTACAATGAGCAGTTCTTC
d_call: -; v_call: TRBV7-3; clone_size: -; j_call: TRBJ2-3; cdr3_aa: CASSSTRDTSTDTQYF; cdr3_nt: TGTGCCAGCAGCTCCACCAGGGACACTAGCACAGATACGCAGTATTTT
d_call: -; v_call: TRBV20-1; clone_size: few; j_call: TRBJ2-1; cdr3_aa: CSAGWRSVNEQFF; cdr3_nt: TGCAGTGCTGGATGGCGAAGCGTGAATGAGCAGTTCTTC
d_call: -; v_call: TRBV29-1; clone_size: -; j_call: TRBJ1-4; cdr3_aa: CSGDGGEKLFF; cdr3_nt: TGCAGCGGGGACGGGGGAGAAAAACTGTTTTTT
d_call: -; v_call: TRBV29-1; clone_size: many; j_call: TRBJ2-7; cdr3_aa: CSVRSSYEQYF; cdr3_nt: TGCAGCGTTAGGAGCTCCTACGAGCAGTACTTC
d_call: TRBD1; v_call: TRBV3-1; clone_size: -; j_call: TRBJ2-7; cdr3_aa: CASSQVPGGYEQYF; cdr3_nt: TGTGCCAGCAGCCAAGTTCCAGGGGGCTACGAGCAGTACTTC
d_call: -; v_call: TRBV6-6; clone_size: few; j_call: TRBJ2-7; cdr3_aa: CASSYAVTYEQYF; cdr3_nt: TGTGCCAGCAGTTACGCCGTAACCTACGAGCAGTACTTC
d_call: -; v_call: TRBV11-3; clone_size: many; j_call: TRBJ2-7; cdr3_aa: CASSNPRVVYEQYF; cdr3_nt: TGTGCCAGCAGTAACCCCAGGGTAGTATACGAGCAGTACTTC
d_call: TRBD1; v_call: TRBV6-5; clone_size: -; j_call: TRBJ2-1; cdr3_aa: CASSPQGALLGEQFF; cdr3_nt: TGTGCCAGCAGTCCTCAGGGGGCTTTACTCGGTGAGCAGTTCTTC
d_call: TRBD1; v_call: TRBV7-2; clone_size: -; j_call: TRBJ2-3; cdr3_aa: CASSLIQGRVDTQYF; cdr3_nt: TGTGCCAGCAGCCTGATACAGGGGAGAGTAGATACGCAGTATTTT
d_call: TRBD1; v_call: TRBV20-1; clone_size: once; j_call: TRBJ1-1; cdr3_aa: CSAREWTGMNTEAFF; cdr3_nt: TGCAGTGCTAGAGAGTGGACAGGAATGAACACTGAAGCTTTCTTT
d_call: TRBD1; v_call: TRBV5-1; clone_size: many; j_call: TRBJ2-5; cdr3_aa: CASSSGTAQETQYF; cdr3_nt: TGCGCCAGCAGCTCGGGGACAGCCCAAGAGACCCAGTACTTC
d_call: -; v_call: TRBV20-1; clone_size: -; j_call: TRBJ2-1; cdr3_aa: CSASFGSSSYNEQFF; cdr3_nt: TGCAGTGCTAGCTTCGGCAGCTCCTCCTACAATGAGCAGTTCTTC
d_call: -; v_call: TRBV12-3/TRBV12-4; clone_size: -; j_call: TRBJ1-2; cdr3_aa: CASSSQGGHYGYTF; cdr3_nt: TGTGCCAGCAGCTCCCAGGGAGGCCACTATGGCTACACCTTC
d_call: -; v_call: TRBV5-4; clone_size: -; j_call: TRBJ2-1; cdr3_aa: CASSLTGQETQFF; cdr3_nt: TGTGCCAGCAGCTTGACAGGGCAAGAGACCCAGTTCTTC
d_call: -; v_call: TRBV27; clone_size: few; j_call: TRBJ2-2; cdr3_aa: CASSLPQTGELFF; cdr3_nt: TGTGCCAGCAGTTTACCCCAGACCGGGGAGCTGTTTTTT
d_call: TRBD2; v_call: TRBV2; clone_size: -; j_call: TRBJ2-5; cdr3_aa: CASREGTSWETQYF; cdr3_nt: TGTGCCAGCAGGGAAGGGACTAGCTGGGAGACCCAGTACTTC
d_call: -; v_call: TRBV29-1; clone_size: -; j_call: TRBJ2-1; cdr3_aa: CSTNRGNNEQFF; cdr3_nt: TGCAGTACCAATCGGGGGAACAATGAGCAGTTCTTC
d_call: -; v_call: TRBV4-1; clone_size: many; j_call: TRBJ2-7; cdr3_aa: CASSQERTYEQYF; cdr3_nt: TGCGCCAGCAGCCAAGAACGGACCTACGAGCAGTACTTC
d_call: -; v_call: TRBV6-5; clone_size: -; j_call: TRBJ1-5; cdr3_aa: CASSKGLALSNQPPHF; cdr3_nt: TGTGCCAGCAGTAAGGGACTCGCGTTAAGCAATCAGCCCCCGCATTTT
d_call: TRBD2; v_call: TRBV27; clone_size: -; j_call: TRBJ2-1; cdr3_aa: CASRGLAGSTNSYDEQFF; cdr3_nt: TGTGCCAGCAGAGGACTAGCGGGTTCCACCAACTCCTACGATGAGCAGTTCTTC
d_call: TRBD1; v_call: TRBV4-3; clone_size: few; j_call: TRBJ2-3; cdr3_aa: CASSQEPPFGQGGDTQYF; cdr3_nt: TGCGCCAGCAGCCAAGAGCCCCCCTTTGGACAGGGGGGGGATACGCAGTATTTT
d_call: TRBD2; v_call: TRBV28; clone_size: -; j_call: TRBJ2-3; cdr3_aa: CASSSGLAGGANTQYF; cdr3_nt: TGTGCCAGCAGCTCCGGACTAGCGGGGGGTGCGAATACGCAGTATTTT
d_call: -; v_call: TRBV2; clone_size: -; j_call: TRBJ2-5; cdr3_aa: CASSEGVGGSETQYF; cdr3_nt: TGTGCCAGCAGTGAAGGGGTAGGGGGTTCAGAGACCCAGTACTTC
d_call: TRBD2; v_call: TRBV12-3/TRBV12-4; clone_size: -; j_call: TRBJ2-7; cdr3_aa: CASTRGRADEQYF; cdr3_nt: TGTGCCAGCACCCGTGGGAGGGCTGACGAGCAGTACTTC
d_call: TRBD1; v_call: TRBV7-3; clone_size: -; j_call: TRBJ2-7; cdr3_aa: CASSLGAGGRSYEQYF; cdr3_nt: TGTGCCAGCAGCTTAGGGGCAGGGGGCCGCTCCTACGAGCAGTACTTC
d_call: TRBD2; v_call: TRBV12-3/TRBV12-4; clone_size: few; j_call: TRBJ2-1; cdr3_aa: CASSLSLAGDEQFF; cdr3_nt: TGTGCCAGCAGTTTATCCCTAGCGGGCGATGAGCAGTTCTTC
d_call: TRBD1; v_call: TRBV4-1; clone_size: -; j_call: TRBJ2-4; cdr3_aa: CASSGTGGDGNIQYF; cdr3_nt: TGCGCCAGCAGCGGGACAGGGGGCGACGGAAACATTCAGTACTTC
d_call: -; v_call: TRBV5-6; clone_size: few; j_call: TRBJ2-3; cdr3_aa: CASSLAGEPSSTDTQYF; cdr3_nt: TGTGCCAGCAGCTTGGCGGGGGAGCCTTCTAGCACAGATACGCAGTATTTT
d_call: -; v_call: TRBV6-6; clone_size: -; j_call: TRBJ1-1; cdr3_aa: CASSYSNPNTEAFF; cdr3_nt: TGTGCCAGCAGTTACTCCAACCCGAACACTGAAGCTTTCTTT
d_call: -; v_call: TRBV4-2; clone_size: few; j_call: TRBJ2-3; cdr3_aa: CASSPRETDTQYF; cdr3_nt: TGTGCCAGCAGCCCCCGGGAGACAGATACGCAGTATTTT
d_call: TRBD1; v_call: TRBV3-1; clone_size: -; j_call: TRBJ1-6; cdr3_aa: CASSQPLGQGNSPLHF; cdr3_nt: TGTGCCAGCAGCCAACCGCTTGGACAGGGTAATTCACCCCTCCACTTT
d_call: -; v_call: TRBV4-3; clone_size: -; j_call: TRBJ1-6; cdr3_aa: CASSQEGGYNSPLHF; cdr3_nt: TGCGCCAGCAGCCAAGAAGGGGGTTATAATTCACCCCTCCACTTT
d_call: -; v_call: TRBV9; clone_size: -; j_call: TRBJ2-3; cdr3_aa: CASSVADSTDTQYF; cdr3_nt: TGTGCCAGCAGCGTAGCTGATAGCACAGATACGCAGTATTTT
d_call: -; v_call: TRBV4-3; clone_size: -; j_call: TRBJ2-5; cdr3_aa: CASSQQPGQSGTQYF; cdr3_nt: TGCGCCAGCAGCCAACAACCTGGACAGTCGGGGACCCAGTACTTC
d_call: TRBD2; v_call: TRBV6-2/TRBV6-3; clone_size: few; j_call: TRBJ2-3; cdr3_aa: CASSSGLADWDTQYF; cdr3_nt: TGTGCCAGCAGTTCCGGCCTAGCGGATTGGGATACGCAGTATTTT
d_call: -; v_call: TRBV7-2; clone_size: -; j_call: TRBJ2-1; cdr3_aa: CASSFFQAGNEQFF; cdr3_nt: TGTGCCAGCAGCTTTTTTCAGGCGGGCAATGAGCAGTTCTTC
d_call: TRBD2; v_call: TRBV28; clone_size: -; j_call: TRBJ2-3; cdr3_aa: CASSLTAGISTDTQYF; cdr3_nt: TGTGCCAGCAGTTTAACAGCGGGGATTAGCACAGATACGCAGTATTTT
d_call: TRBD2; v_call: TRBV6-1; clone_size: -; j_call: TRBJ2-3; cdr3_aa: CASSDWGSGASTNTQYF; cdr3_nt: TGTGCCAGCAGTGATTGGGGGAGCGGGGCTAGCACAAATACGCAGTATTTT
d_call: -; v_call: TRBV24-1; clone_size: -; j_call: TRBJ2-3; cdr3_aa: CATSDFAGTDTQYF; cdr3_nt: TGTGCCACCAGTGATTTCGCGGGCACAGATACGCAGTATTTT
d_call: -; v_call: TRBV10-3; clone_size: -; j_call: TRBJ2-1; cdr3_aa: CAISDDWNEQFF; cdr3_nt: TGTGCCATCAGTGATGACTGGAATGAGCAGTTCTTC
d_call: -; v_call: TRBV3-1; clone_size: -; j_call: TRBJ2-7; cdr3_aa: CASSQDHPSRGVAYEQYF; cdr3_nt: TGTGCCAGCAGCCAAGATCATCCCTCCAGGGGGGTGGCCTACGAGCAGTACTTC
d_call: TRBD2; v_call: TRBV27; clone_size: few; j_call: TRBJ2-3; cdr3_aa: CASSPIAGRPSTDTQYF; cdr3_nt: TGTGCCAGCAGTCCCATAGCGGGGCGCCCCAGCACAGATACGCAGTATTTT
d_call: TRBD2; v_call: TRBV4-1; clone_size: once; j_call: TRBJ2-5; cdr3_aa: CASSRLLAGEETQYF; cdr3_nt: TGCGCCAGCAGCCGTTTACTAGCGGGGGAAGAGACCCAGTACTTC
d_call: TRBD2; v_call: TRBV9; clone_size: -; j_call: TRBJ2-5; cdr3_aa: CASSPSGAGGQETQYF; cdr3_nt: TGTGCCAGCAGCCCCAGCGGAGCGGGGGGCCAAGAGACCCAGTACTTC
d_call: TRBD2; v_call: TRBV12-3/TRBV12-4; clone_size: few; j_call: TRBJ2-1; cdr3_aa: CACLAGGFLREQFF; cdr3_nt: TGTGCCTGCTTAGCGGGGGGGTTCTTGAGGGAGCAGTTCTTC
d_call: TRBD2; v_call: TRBV7-2; clone_size: -; j_call: TRBJ2-3; cdr3_aa: CASSSTTSGDTQYF; cdr3_nt: TGTGCCAGCAGCTCTACGACTAGCGGGGATACGCAGTATTTT
d_call: -; v_call: TRBV4-1; clone_size: few; j_call: TRBJ2-4; cdr3_aa: CASSQGAFENIQYF; cdr3_nt: TGCGCCAGCAGCCAAGGTGCTTTCGAAAACATTCAGTACTTC
d_call: -; v_call: TRBV2; clone_size: few; j_call: TRBJ2-1; cdr3_aa: CASSGSANRGLLRFF; cdr3_nt: TGTGCCAGCAGTGGTTCGGCCAATCGGGGGTTGTTGCGGTTCTTC
d_call: -; v_call: TRBV29-1; clone_size: -; j_call: TRBJ1-4; cdr3_aa: CSVEKDGEKLFF; cdr3_nt: TGCAGCGTGGAAAAGGATGGCGAAAAACTGTTTTTT
d_call: -; v_call: TRBV29-1; clone_size: -; j_call: TRBJ1-1; cdr3_aa: CSVDPGLRQSPNTEAFF; cdr3_nt: TGCAGCGTGGACCCCGGGCTTAGGCAGAGCCCAAACACTGAAGCTTTCTTT
d_call: -; v_call: TRBV29-1; clone_size: -; j_call: TRBJ2-7; cdr3_aa: CSVALSDTSYEQYF; cdr3_nt: TGCAGCGTTGCTCTTTCCGACACTTCCTACGAGCAGTACTTC
d_call: -; v_call: TRBV4-1; clone_size: few; j_call: TRBJ2-1; cdr3_aa: CASSRGNSGTEQFF; cdr3_nt: TGCGCCAGCAGCCGGGGAAATTCGGGAACGGAGCAGTTCTTC